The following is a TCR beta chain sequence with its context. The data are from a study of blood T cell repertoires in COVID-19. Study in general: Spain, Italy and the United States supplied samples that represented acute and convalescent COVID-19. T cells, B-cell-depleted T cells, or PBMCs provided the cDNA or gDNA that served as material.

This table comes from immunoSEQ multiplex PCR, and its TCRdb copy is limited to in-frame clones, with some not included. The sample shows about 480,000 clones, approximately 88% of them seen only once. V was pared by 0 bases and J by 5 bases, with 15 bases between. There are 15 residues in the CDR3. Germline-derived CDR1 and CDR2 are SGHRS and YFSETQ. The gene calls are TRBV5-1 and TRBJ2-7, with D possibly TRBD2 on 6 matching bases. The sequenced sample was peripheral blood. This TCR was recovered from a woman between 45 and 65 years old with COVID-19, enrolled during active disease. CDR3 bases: TGCGCCAGCAGCTTGGAACCGGGTCGGGGGAACGAGCAGTACTTC. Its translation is CASSLEPGRGNEQYF.